These 26 T cell receptor beta chains were sequenced from one sample in a study of T cells expressing NK-cell markers. TCRdb re-called the 5' RACE reads and gives one entry per CDR3 protein, without DNA. This table holds about 15,000 distinct CDR3 sequences. Sequencing used blood T cells: a sorted CD56 or NKG2C T cell subset, CD4+ or CD8+ T cells, or bulk PBMC T cells (not recorded which). Every receptor here comes from a man aged 18 to 70 in good health.

This chain links TRBV7-6 with TRBJ2-7; absent DNA, TCRdb's TRBD1 call cannot be checked. Germline CDR1 and CDR2: SGHVS and FNYEAQ. CDR3 length: 16 residues. The CDR3 sequence is CASSLGSGQGSYEQYF.

The rearrangement uses TRBV5-1 and TRBJ2-5; the TCRdb call, TRBD1, lacks DNA for checking. This CDR3 has 16 residues. Germline CDR1 reads SGHRS; CDR2 reads YFSETQ. CDR3: CASSSLKGTGAETQYF.

The V call is TRBV29-1, the J call TRBJ2-1; the TCRdb D gene call, TRBD1, has no DNA to confirm it. Looked up from germline, CDR1 is SQVTM and CDR2 is ANQGSEA. This CDR3 has 15 residues. The CDR3 loop reads CSVGGTVSSYNEQFF.

This sequence joins TRBV15 and TRBJ2-3; TCRdb's D call, TRBD1, is unchecked because there is no DNA. Germline CDR1 reads LNHNV; CDR2 reads YYDKDF (reference sequence). The CDR3 is 16 residues long. The CDR3 sequence is CATSRDRGQGRNTQYF.

The chain is built from TRBV12-3 or TRBV12-4 and TRBJ2-5; lacking DNA, the TRBD1 call made by TCRdb goes unchecked. This CDR3 region has 12 residues. The CDR3 here is CASRGTVGTQYF.

The rearrangement uses TRBV5-6 and TRBJ1-6; TCRdb lists TRBD1, though no DNA is available to test this call. This CDR3 comprises 14 residues. Germline CDR1 reads SGHDT; CDR2 reads YYEEEE. CDR3: CASSRDRANSPLHF.

The chain uses TRBV20-1 and TRBJ2-3; TCRdb's D gene call, TRBD2, goes unchecked for lack of DNA. The CDR3 totals 17 residues. In germline, CDR1 is DFQATT, CDR2 SNEGSKA (reference sequence). The CDR3 protein is CSAREGLAGFSRDTQYF.

The chain combines TRBV7-2 with TRBJ2-3; TCRdb outputs TRBD1, but without DNA this stays unchecked. From germline, CDR1 is SGHTA and CDR2 FQGNSA. The CDR3 extends over 15 amino acids. CDR3 residues: CASSFIRPGADTQYF.

The chain carries TRBV11-1 and TRBJ2-2; with no DNA, the TCRdb D assignment of TRBD1 cannot be verified. Germline lookup yields CDR1 SGHAT and CDR2 FQDESV (reference sequence). CDR3 length: 15 residues. The chain's CDR3 is CASNKQGANTGELFF.

J is TRBJ2-1 and V is TRBV7-2; the TCRdb call, TRBD1, lacks DNA for checking. The CDR3 length is 12 residues. Germline V gene sequence: CDR1 SGHTA, CDR2 FQGNSA. The CDR3 protein is CASRQGAYEQFF.

This chain joins TRBV7-2 and TRBJ1-6; lacking DNA, the TRBD1 call made by TCRdb goes unchecked. The CDR3 length is 15 residues. From germline, CDR1 is SGHTA and CDR2 FQGNSA. The CDR3 spells CASSLRGQGTGPLHF.

The V and J genes are TRBV4-1 and TRBJ2-3; TCRdb lists TRBD1, though no DNA is available to test this call. CDR3 size: 18 residues. CDR1 and CDR2 from the germline V gene are MGHRA and YSYEKL. The CDR3 reads CASSLDHGTVARTDTQYF.

The rearrangement uses TRBV18 and TRBJ2-2; absent DNA, TCRdb's TRBD1 call cannot be checked. From germline, CDR1 is KGHSH and CDR2 LQKENI. The length of the CDR3 is 14 residues. The CDR3 is CASSPGQYTGELFF.

The chain has TRBV20-1 and TRBJ2-1; lacking DNA, the TRBD2 call made by TCRdb goes unchecked. Germline CDR1 is DFQATT and CDR2 is SNEGSKA (reference sequence). This CDR3 is built from 16 residues. This CDR3 reads CSARPPGTSGVGEQFF.

The chain is built from TRBV10-3 and TRBJ2-7; TCRdb selects TRBD1, and the lack of DNA leaves this call unchecked. The germline CDR1 and CDR2 sequences are ENHRY and SYGVKD. The CDR3 length is 12 residues. The CDR3 region is CAIGREGDEQYF.

J is TRBJ1-6 and V is TRBV4-2; TCRdb's assignment of TRBD1 cannot be checked, as there is no DNA. Looked up from germline, CDR1 is LGHNA and CDR2 is YNFKEQ. CDR3 size: 16 residues. The CDR3 loop is CASSQDWTYYNSPLHF.

J is TRBJ2-5 and V is TRBV7-2. The CDR3 spans 14 residues. Germline-derived CDR1 and CDR2 are SGHTA and FQGNSA. The CDR3 protein is CASSSLGRSGTQYF.

The chain has TRBV27 and TRBJ1-5; with no DNA, the TCRdb D assignment of TRBD1 cannot be verified. Germline lookup yields CDR1 MNHEY and CDR2 SMNVEV (reference sequence). The CDR3 is 15 amino acids. The CDR3 loop is CASRGGQSGSQPQHF.

The CDR3 sequence is CASSLERQNYGYTF. The chain has TRBV5-1 and TRBJ1-2. The CDR3 consists of 14 residues. In germline, CDR1 is SGHRS, CDR2 YFSETQ.

CDR3 in amino acids: CASSLDRGHGGYTF. The V and J genes are TRBV5-1 and TRBJ1-2; the TCRdb D gene call, TRBD1, has no DNA to confirm it. Germline values: CDR1 SGHRS, CDR2 YFSETQ. The CDR3 extends over 14 amino acids.

The chain links TRBV4-3 to TRBJ1-4; TCRdb's assignment of TRBD1 cannot be checked, as there is no DNA. Germline CDR1 is LGHNA and CDR2 is YSLEER. This CDR3 comprises 17 residues. This chain's CDR3 is CASSQGSGGDGNEKLFF.

The chain uses TRBV28 and TRBJ2-1; the D gene TCRdb calls, TRBD2, cannot be checked with no DNA. The CDR3 is 15 amino acids. The germline gives CDR1 MDHEN, CDR2 SYDVKM. CDR3: CASRTLAGGPGEQFF.

V usage is TRBV11-1 and J usage is TRBJ2-1. CDR1 and CDR2 from the germline V gene are SGHAT and FQDESV (reference sequence). The CDR3 extends over 15 amino acids. The chain's CDR3 is CASSLALSSYNEQFF. The full variable domain, rest sourced from reference TRBV11-1 and TRBJ2-1, is EAEVAQSPRYKITEKSQAVAFWCDPISGHATLYWYRQILGQGPELLVQFQDESVVDDSQLPKDRFSAERLKGVDSTLKIQPAELGDSAMYLCASSLALSSYNEQFFGPGTRLTVL.

This chain uses TRBV12-3 or TRBV12-4 with TRBJ2-3; absent DNA, TCRdb's TRBD1 call cannot be checked. This CDR3 has 16 residues. CDR3 sequence reads: CASSSRDTISTDTQYF.

This chain uses TRBV5-1 with TRBJ2-2; TCRdb's D call of TRBD1 is untestable without DNA. This CDR3 contains 15 residues. Per the germline V gene, CDR1 is SGHRS and CDR2 is YFSETQ. Here the CDR3 reads CASSPRTVNTGELFF.

V and J are TRBV12-3 or TRBV12-4 and TRBJ2-7; TCRdb names TRBD1, which stays unverified in the absence of DNA. The CDR3 spans 14 residues. The CDR3 sequence: CASSWGTGAYEQYF.